This T cell receptor (beta chain) came from a study of T-cell memory formation after mild COVID-19. Regarding the study as a whole: Pre-infection memory showed some responding clones, and this suggested that cross-reactive memory joined. Contracting CD8+ clones were enriched in EMRA, CD4+ mainly in CM and EM.

A single record per CDR3 protein comes from TCRdb applying MiXCR to the 5' RACE reads. This repertoire shows fewer than 350,000 distinct CDR3 sequences, around 8% found once; its top ten account for 20% to 25%. Trimming took 1 base from V and 1 from J; bases not matched to a gene: 7. The CDR3 length is 17 residues. Germline lookup yields CDR1 LGHNA and CDR2 YNFKEQ. About this clonotype: Its antigen is not identified.

Sequenced sample: PBMCs or a T cell subset sorted from them (not recorded which). The rearrangement joins TRBV4-2 to TRBJ2-3; 8 nucleotides line up with TRBD2. The sequence was collected from a man between 18 and 29 years old who had mild COVID-19 (a few samples of this study predate the infection). Cell type and time point are not known. CDR3 bases: TGTGCCAGCAGCCAAGGCAATAGCGGGGTCGGCACAGATACGCAGTATTTT. It specifies CASSQGNSGVGTDTQYF.